This passage covers 14 T cell receptor beta chains from one sample sequenced in a study of metastatic and nonmetastatic thyroid tumors. Nobody among the patients had been given any treatment before thyroid surgery. MiXCR reprocessed the PCR reads for TCRdb. The repertoire holds approximately 42,000 clones, with approximately 24% as singletons. Sequences were obtained from tumor tissue. The receptors were sampled from a female donor with papillary thyroid cancer or a benign thyroid nodule (not recorded which). Some clones in this sample may be carry-over from other donors' samples.

This clone showed up just a few times. V and J are TRBV6-2 or TRBV6-3 and TRBJ1-5; D not resolved. CDR3 length equals 14 residues. V was pared by 0 bases and J by 6 bases, with 9 bases between. Germline V gene data show CDR1 as MNHEY and CDR2 as SVGEGT. The CDR3 nucleotides read TGTGCCAGCAGTTACTCGTATATCAGTCAGCCCCAGCATTTT. Its protein product is CASSYSYISQPQHF.

This clone was recorded many times. The chain recombines TRBV10-3 with TRBJ2-2; the D gene could be TRBD1 or TRBD2 (6 bases each). Germline CDR1 is ENHRY and CDR2 is SYGVKD. CDR3 length: 15 amino acids. V was cut by 6 bases and J by 3 bases, with 14 bases left in between. DNA of the CDR3: TGTGCCATCAGGGAAGGACAGCGGGACACCGGGGAGCTGTTTTTT. It translates to CAIREGQRDTGELFF.

This clone was detected many times. This sequence joins TRBV4-1 and TRBJ2-7; D not certain. The ends were cut back, 8 bases at V and 2 bases at J, with 13 bases in the middle. The CDR3 consists of 13 residues. Per germline, CDR1 MGHRA and CDR2 YSYEKL. This CDR3 reads CASALMAAYEQYF. In DNA, the CDR3 is TGCGCCAGCGCTCTGATGGCCGCCTACGAGCAGTACTTC.

This clone was picked up many times. This chain uses TRBV2 with TRBJ2-1; 8 positions agree with TRBD1. Looked up from germline, CDR1 is SNHLY and CDR2 is FYNNEI. The ends lost 4 bases at V and 5 bases at J; junction bases unmatched: 10. The CDR3 loop spans 16 amino acids. This chain's CDR3 is CASSGVDRGANNEQFF. CDR3 nucleotides: TGTGCCAGCAGTGGCGTAGACAGGGGCGCTAACAATGAGCAGTTCTTC.

The rearrangement joins TRBV28 to TRBJ1-6, with unresolved D. Germline V gene data show CDR1 as MDHEN and CDR2 as SYDVKM. This CDR3 is built from 12 residues. The V end lost 8 bases, the J end lost 7 bases, and 9 bases lay between the germline ends. The CDR3 sequence: CASGSVNSPLHF. In DNA, the CDR3 is TGTGCCAGCGGTTCAGTAAATTCACCCCTCCACTTT.

Judged by abundance, this clone is medium-sized. The same CDR3 is also encoded by other DNA sequences in this sample. The chain uses TRBV24-1 and TRBJ2-3; D is possibly TRBD2 (5 bases). The germline V and J ends were trimmed by 6 bases and 1 base, with 7 bases remaining between them. Germline lookup yields CDR1 KGHDR and CDR2 SFDVKD. The CDR3 covers 13 residues. CDR3 region: CATSRRGTDTQYF. The DNA for the CDR3 is TGTGCCACCAGTCGGCGGGGCACAGATACGCAGTATTTT.

This clone was observed at least ten times. The chain joins TRBV12-3 or TRBV12-4 to TRBJ1-1; the D gene is possibly TRBD1 (5 bases). V lost 5 bases to trimming and J lost 8 bases, with 12 bases between them. CDR3 length equals 12 residues. This CDR3 reads CASSRGGGEAFF. The DNA for the CDR3 is TGTGCCAGCAGTAGAGGTGGGGGGGAAGCTTTCTTT.

This clone was seen many times. The chain is built from TRBV20-1 and TRBJ2-3; D remains unclear. Germline CDR1 reads DFQATT; CDR2 reads SNEGSKA (reference sequence). This CDR3 is built from 15 residues. Trimming took 1 base from V and 2 from J, leaving 13 bases between them. The CDR3 sequence: CSARVPARSTDTQYF. The CDR3 bases are TGCAGTGCTAGAGTCCCAGCCCGGTCCACAGATACGCAGTATTTT.

The chain links TRBV20-1 to TRBJ2-7, with D unresolved. The ends were cut back, 2 bases at V and 0 bases at J, with 11 bases in the middle. Looked up from germline, CDR1 is DFQATT and CDR2 is SNEGSKA (reference sequence). This CDR3 spans 14 amino acids. CDR3 sequence: CSARRTTSSYEQYF. In DNA form, the CDR3 reads TGCAGTGCTAGACGGACGACGAGCTCCTACGAGCAGTACTTC.

This clone was counted ten times or more. J is TRBJ1-2 and V is TRBV7-2; TRBD1 aligns across 9 bases. Germline CDR1 SGHTA, CDR2 FQGNSA. V trimming: 5 bases; J trimming: 6 bases; junction bases outside the gene matches: 4. The CDR3 length is 13 residues. CDR3 in amino acids: CASSTRDRDGYTF. Written as DNA, the CDR3 is TGTGCCAGCAGCACCCGGGACAGGGATGGCTACACCTTC.

This clone came up many times. The V call is TRBV20-1, the J call TRBJ2-5; a weak D match, TRBD1 (6 bases). Trimming left V 5 bases short and J 4 bases short, with 11 bases between. This CDR3 spans 12 amino acids. Germline CDR1 DFQATT, CDR2 SNEGSKA (reference sequence). CDR3 residues: CSARGGAETQYF. The CDR3 DNA reads TGCAGTGCTCGAGGGGGAGCAGAGACCCAGTACTTC.

This clone was seen repeatedly, ten times or more. The chain couples TRBV28 to TRBJ1-2; 9 positions match TRBD1. This CDR3 contains 16 residues. The germline V gene encodes CDR1 MDHEN and CDR2 SYDVKM. V lost 2 bases and J lost 4; bases outside the gene matches: 8. CDR3 loop: CASSLGGTGLFYGYTF. The CDR3 nucleotides are TGTGCCAGCAGTTTAGGCGGGACAGGGCTTTTCTATGGCTACACCTTC.

Points on this clone: Because the CDR3 is missing its conserved closing phenylalanine or tryptophan, this is likely a read error. The J gene is TRBJ2-1, the V gene TRBV20-1; tentative D call: TRBD1 (6 bases). The CDR3 contains 16 residues. Germline V lookup: CDR1 DFQATT, CDR2 SNEGSKA (reference sequence). Trimming took 4 bases from V and 5 from J, leaving 21 bases between them. The CDR3 region is CSATGHSGVSDNEQFL. CDR3 bases: TGCAGTGCTACTGGACATTCAGGGGTGTCCGACAATGAGCAGTTCCTC.

This clone turned up a few times. The chain employs TRBV7-9 and TRBJ1-1, with D unresolved. Trimming pared 7 bases from V and 1 base from J, leaving 10 bases between. Germline values: CDR1 SEHNR, CDR2 FQNEAQ (reference sequence). This CDR3 region has 13 residues. This chain's CDR3 is CASTRRENTEAFF. The CDR3 bases are TGTGCCAGCACCCGGAGGGAGAACACTGAAGCTTTCTTT.